The rows below give T cell receptor beta chains drawn from one sample of a study of blood T cell repertoires in COVID-19. Libraries were prepared by immunoSEQ multiplex PCR; TCRdb keeps only in-frame clonotypes and omits some of them. The data show a few hundred thousand clones, with 84% seen just once and 1.2% to 1.5% held by the top ten. Sequencing was done on a sample of peripheral blood. The receptors stem from a woman in her forties who had recovered from COVID-19. The CDR3 runs from the conserved cysteine through the conserved F or W. The D gene is left open where the match is weak. Not every row has a clone size; where given, it reads once, few, many or a size class.

size	D	V	J	DNA	CDR3
.	.	TRBV5-4	TRBJ2-2	TGTGCCAGCATTGAGACGAACACCGGGGAGCTGTTTTTT	CASIETNTGELFF
once	TRBD1	TRBV11-2	TRBJ1-6	TGTGCCAGCAGCGTCGGACAGGGAGAATCACCCCTCCACTTT	CASSVGQGESPLHF
.	.	TRBV4-3	TRBJ1-4	TGCGCCAGCAGCCACGAACGGCCTAGGGGTGAAAAACTGTTTTTT	CASSHERPRGEKLFF
.	TRBD1	TRBV19	TRBJ2-2	TGTGCCAGTAGTCAGCGGGACAGGGCAGGCACCGGGGAGCTGTTTTTT	CASSQRDRAGTGELFF
.	TRBD1	TRBV18	TRBJ1-2	TGTGCCAGCTCACCAGTGGACAGGAACTTTGGCTACACCTTC	CASSPVDRNFGYTF
.	.	TRBV27	TRBJ1-4	TGTGCCAGCAGTTTATCATTCGGGGCAACTAATGAAAAACTGTTTTTT	CASSLSFGATNEKLFF
.	TRBD2	TRBV7-2	TRBJ2-1	TGTGCCAGCAGTCCACGGACTAGCGGGGGAAATGAGCAGTTCTTC	CASSPRTSGGNEQFF
.	.	TRBV19	TRBJ1-2	TGTGCCAGTAGTAAATCGGCTAACTATGGCTACACCTTC	CASSKSANYGYTF
.	TRBD1	TRBV6-4	TRBJ1-1	TGTGCCAGCAGTGAGGGACAGGGGGTCACTGAAGCTTTCTTT	CASSEGQGVTEAFF
.	TRBD1	TRBV2	TRBJ1-3	TGTGCCAGCAGAGGGACAGGGTACCCTGGAAACACCATATATTTT	CASRGTGYPGNTIYF
.	TRBD1	TRBV9	TRBJ1-2	TGTGCCAGCAGCGTAGATTGGGGAGACAGGGGCCATGGCTACACCTTC	CASSVDWGDRGHGYTF
few	TRBD1	TRBV11-2	TRBJ1-1	TGTGCCAGCAGCTTACCGGGACAGGGTTTTGCTTTCTTT	CASSLPGQGFAFF
.	TRBD1	TRBV2	TRBJ2-5	TGTGCCAGCAGTGATGACAGGGGGCGAGAGACCCAGTACTTC	CASSDDRGRETQYF
.	.	TRBV10-3	TRBJ1-1	TGTGCCATCAGTGAGTCACAGGGAGGGAGGGGAGCTTTCTTT	CAISESQGGRGAFF
.	.	TRBV4-3	TRBJ2-3	TGCGCCAGCAGCCAAGAGACAGTAGGAGATACGCAGTATTTT	CASSQETVGDTQYF
.	.	TRBV5-1	TRBJ2-2	TGCGCCAGCCGCCCCGGGGATGTCATCGGGGAGCTGTTTTTT	CASRPGDVIGELFF
.	TRBD1	TRBV7-8	TRBJ2-4	TGTGCCAGCAGCGCTCGGACAGGGGGCTTCAACATTCAGTACTTC	CASSARTGGFNIQYF
.	.	TRBV7-9	TRBJ1-1	TGTGCCAGCAGCCCGATACCGACAGGCGACACTGAAGCTTTCTTT	CASSPIPTGDTEAFF
.	.	TRBV2	TRBJ2-5	TGTGCCAGCAGTGGACTAGTGGAGACCCAGTACTTC	CASSGLVETQYF
few	.	TRBV4-3	TRBJ1-1	TGCGCCAGCAGCCAGAGTCTAGTGCAGAACACTGAAGCTTTCTTT	CASSQSLVQNTEAFF
few	TRBD1	TRBV3-1/TRBV3-2	TRBJ1-1	TGTGCCAGCAGCCCACGAGACGGACAGGGGTTGGGGATCGCTGAAGCTTTCTTT	CASSPRDGQGLGIAEAFF
.	TRBD1	TRBV4-3	TRBJ1-2	TGCGCCAGCAGCCAAGATGTATCAGGACAGGGAATCTATGGCTACACCTTC	CASSQDVSGQGIYGYTF
.	.	TRBV5-6	TRBJ1-1	TGTGCCAGCAGCTTCCGTCGTGGGGGCCACACTGAAGCTTTCTTT	CASSFRRGGHTEAFF
.	TRBD2	TRBV18	TRBJ2-5	TGTGCCAGCTCACCACCGACTAGCGGGGCGGAGACCCAGTACTTC	CASSPPTSGAETQYF
.	TRBD1	TRBV6-5	TRBJ2-7	TGTGCCAGCAGTCAACAGGGGATGGTTGGCTACGAGCAGTACTTC	CASSQQGMVGYEQYF
.	.	TRBV5-1	TRBJ2-2	TGCGCCAGCAGCTTGTCAGGGTCTACGAACACCGGGGAGCTGTTTTTT	CASSLSGSTNTGELFF
.	.	TRBV7-2	TRBJ2-6	TGTGCCAGCAGCTTAAAAGGACTGAGTGACTCTGGGGCCAACGTCCTGACTTTC	CASSLKGLSDSGANVLTF
.	.	TRBV2	TRBJ2-3	TGTGCCAGCAAGGACAGTAGGACTACAGATACGCAGTATTTT	CASKDSRTTDTQYF
.	.	TRBV5-8	TRBJ2-1	TGTGCCAGCAGCTTGGGACTTTACAATGAGCAGTTCTTC	CASSLGLYNEQFF
.	.	TRBV14	TRBJ2-3	TGTGCCAGCAGCCATGGCAGGCACACAGATACGCAGTATTTT	CASSHGRHTDTQYF
.	.	TRBV30	TRBJ1-2	TGTGCCTGGAGTGCAAACTATGGCTACACCTTC	CAWSANYGYTF
.	TRBD1	TRBV5-1	TRBJ2-1	TGCGCCAGCAGCTTGGCCAGAGGGACAGGGGGCGATGAGCAGTTCTTC	CASSLARGTGGDEQFF
.	.	TRBV25-1	TRBJ1-4	TGTGCCAGCACTCCTTCCCAAGGGGCGGGGGAAAAACTGTTTTTT	CASTPSQGAGEKLFF
.	TRBD1	TRBV10-3	TRBJ2-3	TGTGCCAAGGGCGGGACAGGTAGCACAGATACGCAGTATTTT	CAKGGTGSTDTQYF